A selection of T cell receptor beta chains follows, all from one sample in a study of blood T cell repertoires in COVID-19. TCRdb's table, derived via immunoSEQ multiplex PCR, lists solely in-frame clones and lacks some. The data contain approximately 85,000 clones, about 85% of them singletons. Sequenced: peripheral blood. These receptors were obtained from a woman in her 50s with active or convalescent COVID-19. Each CDR3 is given with its conserved first and last residue. D genes are given only for firm matches. Only some rows state a clone size, as once, few, many or a class for expanded clones.

V gene: TRBV5-1
clone size: medium-sized
D gene: TRBD1
J gene: TRBJ1-2
CDR3 DNA: TGCGCCAGCAGCCCGGGACAGGCCTATGGCTACACCTTC
CDR3 protein: CASSPGQAYGYTF

V gene: TRBV18
clone size: few
D gene: TRBD1
J gene: TRBJ1-6
CDR3 DNA: TGTGCCAGCTCATTCCTAGGGACAGGGGAAAGTTCACCCCTCCACTTT
CDR3 protein: CASSFLGTGESSPLHF

V gene: TRBV7-2
clone size: -
D gene: -
J gene: TRBJ2-7
CDR3 DNA: TGTGCCAGCAGCTTAGAGGTCACTACCTACGAGCAGTACTTC
CDR3 protein: CASSLEVTTYEQYF

V gene: TRBV7-2
clone size: once
D gene: -
J gene: TRBJ1-5
CDR3 DNA: TGTGCCAGCAGCTTATATGAGAGTCAGCCCCAGCATTTT
CDR3 protein: CASSLYESQPQHF

V gene: TRBV13
clone size: -
D gene: TRBD2
J gene: TRBJ2-7
CDR3 DNA: TGTGCCAGCAGCGCGGGACTAGCGGGAGTGTACTTC
CDR3 protein: CASSAGLAGVYF

V gene: TRBV11-2
clone size: -
D gene: -
J gene: TRBJ1-1
CDR3 DNA: TGTGCCAGCAGCCTGGCCCGAAACACTGAAGCTTTCTTT
CDR3 protein: CASSLARNTEAFF

V gene: TRBV27
clone size: -
D gene: -
J gene: TRBJ1-2
CDR3 DNA: TGTGCCAGCAGGGGCTGGGGGGGTTTACTCTATGGCTACACCTTC
CDR3 protein: CASRGWGGLLYGYTF

V gene: TRBV7-9
clone size: -
D gene: TRBD1
J gene: TRBJ2-2
CDR3 DNA: TGTGCCAGCAGTTCCGGGACAGCGAACACCGGGGAGCTGTTTTTT
CDR3 protein: CASSSGTANTGELFF

V gene: TRBV30
clone size: -
D gene: -
J gene: TRBJ1-4
CDR3 DNA: TGTGCCTGGAGTGTCTTCGGGGGGGATAATGAAAAACTGTTTTTT
CDR3 protein: CAWSVFGGDNEKLFF

V gene: TRBV29-1
clone size: -
D gene: TRBD1
J gene: TRBJ1-6
CDR3 DNA: TGCAGCGTGGAGACAGGGGGCTTGAGTTATTCACCCCTCCACTTT
CDR3 protein: CSVETGGLSYSPLHF

V gene: TRBV25-1
clone size: -
D gene: TRBD1
J gene: TRBJ1-5
CDR3 DNA: TGTGCCAGCAGGGAGGACAGGGTAAATCAGCCCCAGCATTTT
CDR3 protein: CASREDRVNQPQHF

V gene: TRBV5-1
clone size: -
D gene: -
J gene: TRBJ2-7
CDR3 DNA: TGCGCCAGCAGCTTCCAGGGTGGCGAGCAGTACTTC
CDR3 protein: CASSFQGGEQYF

V gene: TRBV11-2
clone size: -
D gene: -
J gene: TRBJ2-3
CDR3 DNA: TGTGCCAGCAGCTTAGACCCGAGGGATACGCAGTATTTT
CDR3 protein: CASSLDPRDTQYF

V gene: TRBV4-2
clone size: -
D gene: -
J gene: TRBJ1-5
CDR3 DNA: TGTGCCAGCAGCCCAGAAGTGAGATATAGCAATCAGCCCCAGCATTTT
CDR3 protein: CASSPEVRYSNQPQHF

V gene: TRBV13
clone size: few
D gene: TRBD1
J gene: TRBJ2-7
CDR3 DNA: TGTGCCAGCAGCCTGGGACAGGGGTACAAGCAGTACTTC
CDR3 protein: CASSLGQGYKQYF

V gene: TRBV2
clone size: once
D gene: -
J gene: TRBJ1-1
CDR3 DNA: TGTGCCAGCAGTGATGGCCAGGCCCACACTGAAGCTTTCTTT
CDR3 protein: CASSDGQAHTEAFF

V gene: TRBV6-1
clone size: few
D gene: -
J gene: TRBJ1-5
CDR3 DNA: TGTGCCAGCAGTGAAGGGGCGTCAGGCCAGCCCCAGCATTTT
CDR3 protein: CASSEGASGQPQHF

V gene: TRBV3-1/TRBV3-2
clone size: -
D gene: TRBD2
J gene: TRBJ2-7
CDR3 DNA: TGTGCCAGCAGCCAAGGCCTAGCGGGGGTTTACGAGCAGTACTTC
CDR3 protein: CASSQGLAGVYEQYF

V gene: TRBV11-3
clone size: -
D gene: TRBD1
J gene: TRBJ1-1
CDR3 DNA: TGTGCCAGCAGCTTAGGCAGGGGGGCGAACACTGAAGCTTTCTTT
CDR3 protein: CASSLGRGANTEAFF

V gene: TRBV7-2
clone size: -
D gene: -
J gene: TRBJ2-7
CDR3 DNA: TGTGCCAGCAGCTTAGTAAGGGGGTCTACTTACGAGCAGTACTTC
CDR3 protein: CASSLVRGSTYEQYF

V gene: TRBV7-9
clone size: -
D gene: -
J gene: TRBJ2-1
CDR3 DNA: TGTGCCAGCAGCTTACAGGGGATTGAGCAGTTCTTC
CDR3 protein: CASSLQGIEQFF

V gene: TRBV18
clone size: -
D gene: -
J gene: TRBJ2-2
CDR3 DNA: TGTGCCAGCTCACCGGTCGTGGTTCCGGCCGGGGAGCTGTTTTTT
CDR3 protein: CASSPVVVPAGELFF